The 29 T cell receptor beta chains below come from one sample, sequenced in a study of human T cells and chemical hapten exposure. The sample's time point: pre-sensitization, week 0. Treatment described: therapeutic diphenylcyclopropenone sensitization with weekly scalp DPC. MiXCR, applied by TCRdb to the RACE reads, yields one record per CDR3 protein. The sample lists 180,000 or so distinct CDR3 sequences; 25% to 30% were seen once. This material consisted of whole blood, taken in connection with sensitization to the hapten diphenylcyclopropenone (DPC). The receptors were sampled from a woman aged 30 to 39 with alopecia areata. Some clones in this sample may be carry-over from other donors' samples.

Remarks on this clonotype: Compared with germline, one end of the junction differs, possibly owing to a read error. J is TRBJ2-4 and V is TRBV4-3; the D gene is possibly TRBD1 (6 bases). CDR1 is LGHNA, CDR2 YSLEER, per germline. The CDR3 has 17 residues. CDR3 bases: TGCGCCAGCAGCCAAGTTACGACAGGTGCTTCACAAAATATTCAGTACTTC. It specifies CASSQVTTGASQNIQYF.

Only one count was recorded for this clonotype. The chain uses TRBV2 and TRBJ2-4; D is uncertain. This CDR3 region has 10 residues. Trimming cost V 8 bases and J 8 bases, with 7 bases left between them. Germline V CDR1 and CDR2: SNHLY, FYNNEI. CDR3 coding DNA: TGTGCCAGCCGAACGGACATTCAGTACTTC. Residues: CASRTDIQYF.

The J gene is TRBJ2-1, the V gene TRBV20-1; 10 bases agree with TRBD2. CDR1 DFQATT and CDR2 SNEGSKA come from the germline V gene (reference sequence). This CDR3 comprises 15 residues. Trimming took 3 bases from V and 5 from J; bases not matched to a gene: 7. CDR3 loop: CSASHSLAGDNEQFF. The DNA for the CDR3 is TGCAGTGCTAGCCACTCCCTAGCGGGAGACAATGAGCAGTTCTTC.

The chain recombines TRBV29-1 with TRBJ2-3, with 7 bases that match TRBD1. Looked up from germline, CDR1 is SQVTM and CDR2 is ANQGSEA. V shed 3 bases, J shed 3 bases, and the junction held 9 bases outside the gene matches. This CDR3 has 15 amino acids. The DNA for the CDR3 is TGCAGCGTTGACTCTACAGGGGACGGAACAGATACGCAGTATTTT. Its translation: CSVDSTGDGTDTQYF.

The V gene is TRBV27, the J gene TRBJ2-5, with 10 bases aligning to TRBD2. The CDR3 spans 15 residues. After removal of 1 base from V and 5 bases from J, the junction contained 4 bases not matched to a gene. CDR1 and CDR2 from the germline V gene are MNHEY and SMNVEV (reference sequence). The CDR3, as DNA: TGTGCCAGCAGTTTATTTCTAGCGGGAGTCGAGACCCAGTACTTC. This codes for CASSLFLAGVETQYF.

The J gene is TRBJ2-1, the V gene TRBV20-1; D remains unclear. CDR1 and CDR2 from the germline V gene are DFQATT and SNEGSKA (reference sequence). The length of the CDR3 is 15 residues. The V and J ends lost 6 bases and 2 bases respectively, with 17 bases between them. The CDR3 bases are TGCAGTGCCCCTAACTCGGCTCAGGCCTACAATGAGCAGTTCTTC. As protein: CSAPNSAQAYNEQFF.

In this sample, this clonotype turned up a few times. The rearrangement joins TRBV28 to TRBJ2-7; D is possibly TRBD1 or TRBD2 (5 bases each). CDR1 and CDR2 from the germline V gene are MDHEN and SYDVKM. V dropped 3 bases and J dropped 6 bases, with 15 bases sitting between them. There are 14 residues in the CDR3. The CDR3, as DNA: TGTGCCAGCAGTTTGACCGGGCTTGGGGGCGAGCAGTACTTC. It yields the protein CASSLTGLGGEQYF.

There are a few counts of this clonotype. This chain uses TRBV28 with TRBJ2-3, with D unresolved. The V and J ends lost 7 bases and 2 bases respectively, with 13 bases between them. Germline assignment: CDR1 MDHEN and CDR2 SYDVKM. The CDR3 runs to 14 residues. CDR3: CASKGSLATDTQYF. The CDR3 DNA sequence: TGTGCCAGCAAGGGCAGCTTAGCCACAGATACGCAGTATTTT. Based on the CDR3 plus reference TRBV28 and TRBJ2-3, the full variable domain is DVKVTQSSRYLVKRTGEKVFLECVQDMDHENMFWYRQDPGLGLRLIYFSYDVKMKEKGDIPEGYSVSREKKERFSLILESASTNQTSMYLCASKGSLATDTQYFGPGTRLTVL.

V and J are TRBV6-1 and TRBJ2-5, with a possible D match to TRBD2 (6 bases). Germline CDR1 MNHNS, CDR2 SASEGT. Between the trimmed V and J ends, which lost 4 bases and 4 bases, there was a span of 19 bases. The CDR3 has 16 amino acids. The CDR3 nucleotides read TGTGCCAGCAGTGTGCCTGGGGGAGGCCTAAGAGAGACCCAGTACTTC. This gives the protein CASSVPGGGLRETQYF.

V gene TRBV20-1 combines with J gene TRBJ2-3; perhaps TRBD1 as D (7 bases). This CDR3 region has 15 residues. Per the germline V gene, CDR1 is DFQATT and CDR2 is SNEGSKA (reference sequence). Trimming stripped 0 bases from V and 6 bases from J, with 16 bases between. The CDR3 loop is CSARDFRGEKDTQYF. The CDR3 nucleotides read TGCAGTGCTAGAGATTTCAGGGGGGAGAAGGATACGCAGTATTTT.

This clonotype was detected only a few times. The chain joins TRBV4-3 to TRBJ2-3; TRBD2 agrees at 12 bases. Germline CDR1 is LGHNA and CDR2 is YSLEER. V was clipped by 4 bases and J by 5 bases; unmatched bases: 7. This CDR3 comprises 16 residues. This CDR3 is CASSLETSGGGDTQYF. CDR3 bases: TGCGCCAGCAGCCTAGAGACTAGCGGGGGTGGAGATACGCAGTATTTT.

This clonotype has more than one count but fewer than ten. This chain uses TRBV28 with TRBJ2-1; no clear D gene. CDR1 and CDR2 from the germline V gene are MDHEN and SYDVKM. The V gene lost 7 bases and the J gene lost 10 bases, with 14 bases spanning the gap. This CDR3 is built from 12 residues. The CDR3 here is CASTGSWSEQFF. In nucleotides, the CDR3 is TGTGCCAGCACCGGCAGCTGGTCCGAGCAGTTCTTC.

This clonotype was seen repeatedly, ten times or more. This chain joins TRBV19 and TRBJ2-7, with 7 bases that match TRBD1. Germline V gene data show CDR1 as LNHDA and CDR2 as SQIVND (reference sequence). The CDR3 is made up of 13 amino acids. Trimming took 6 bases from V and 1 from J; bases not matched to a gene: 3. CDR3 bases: TGTGCCAGTAGCCTGGGACAGTCCTACGAGCAGTACTTC. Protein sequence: CASSLGQSYEQYF.

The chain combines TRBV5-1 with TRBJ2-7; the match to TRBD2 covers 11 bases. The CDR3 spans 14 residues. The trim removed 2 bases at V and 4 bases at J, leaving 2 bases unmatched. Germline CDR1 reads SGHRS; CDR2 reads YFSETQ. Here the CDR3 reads CASSFGLAGYEQYF. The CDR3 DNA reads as TGCGCCAGCAGCTTCGGACTAGCGGGTTACGAGCAGTACTTC.

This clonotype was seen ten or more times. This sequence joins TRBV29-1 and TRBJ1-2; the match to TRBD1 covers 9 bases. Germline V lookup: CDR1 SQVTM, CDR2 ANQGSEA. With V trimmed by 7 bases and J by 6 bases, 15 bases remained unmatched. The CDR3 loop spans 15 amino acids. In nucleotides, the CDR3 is TGCAGCGCTGTGGACAGGGGTGTTCTCAGGGATGGCTACACCTTC. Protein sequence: CSAVDRGVLRDGYTF.

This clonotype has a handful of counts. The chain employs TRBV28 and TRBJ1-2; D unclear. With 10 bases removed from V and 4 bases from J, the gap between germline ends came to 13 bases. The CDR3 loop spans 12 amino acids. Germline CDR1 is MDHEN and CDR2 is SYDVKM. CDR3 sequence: CATQNEPYGYTF. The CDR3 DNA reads TGTGCCACCCAGAATGAACCCTATGGCTACACCTTC.

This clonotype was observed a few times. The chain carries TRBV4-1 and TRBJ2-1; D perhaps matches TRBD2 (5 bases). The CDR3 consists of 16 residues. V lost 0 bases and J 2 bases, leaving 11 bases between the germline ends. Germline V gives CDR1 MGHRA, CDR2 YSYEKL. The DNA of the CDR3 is TGCGCCAGCAGCCAAGAATCGGGGAGCCCCTACAATGAGCAGTTCTTC. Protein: CASSQESGSPYNEQFF.

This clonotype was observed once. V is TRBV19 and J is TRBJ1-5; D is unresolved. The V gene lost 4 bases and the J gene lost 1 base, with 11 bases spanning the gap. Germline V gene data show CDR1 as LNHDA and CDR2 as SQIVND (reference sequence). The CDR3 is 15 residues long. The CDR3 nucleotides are TGTGCCAGTAGTACCGGTAGGTTGAGCAATCAGCCCCAGCATTTT. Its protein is CASSTGRLSNQPQHF.

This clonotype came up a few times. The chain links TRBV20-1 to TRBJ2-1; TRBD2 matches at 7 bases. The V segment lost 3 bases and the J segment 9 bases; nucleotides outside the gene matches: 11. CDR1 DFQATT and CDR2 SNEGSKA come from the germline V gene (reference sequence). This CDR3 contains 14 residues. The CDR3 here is CSASAGAHVREQFF. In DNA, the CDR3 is TGCAGTGCTAGCGCGGGAGCCCACGTTCGTGAGCAGTTCTTC.

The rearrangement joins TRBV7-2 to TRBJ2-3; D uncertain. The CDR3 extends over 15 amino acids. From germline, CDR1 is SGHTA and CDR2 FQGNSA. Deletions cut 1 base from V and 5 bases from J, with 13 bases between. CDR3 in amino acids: CASSLVERAVDTQYF. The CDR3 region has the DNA TGTGCCAGCAGCTTAGTTGAAAGAGCAGTAGATACGCAGTATTTT.

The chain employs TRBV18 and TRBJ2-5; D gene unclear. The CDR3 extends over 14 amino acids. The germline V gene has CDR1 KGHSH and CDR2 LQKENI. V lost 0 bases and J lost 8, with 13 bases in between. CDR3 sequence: CASSPPTESHTQYF. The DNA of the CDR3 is TGTGCCAGCTCACCACCAACAGAGTCCCACACCCAGTACTTC.

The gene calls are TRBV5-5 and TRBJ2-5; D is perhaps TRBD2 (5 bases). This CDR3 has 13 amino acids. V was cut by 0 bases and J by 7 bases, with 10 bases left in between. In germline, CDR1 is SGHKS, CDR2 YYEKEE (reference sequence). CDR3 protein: CASSLALVATQYF. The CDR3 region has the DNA TGTGCCAGCAGCTTGGCACTAGTTGCGACCCAGTACTTC.

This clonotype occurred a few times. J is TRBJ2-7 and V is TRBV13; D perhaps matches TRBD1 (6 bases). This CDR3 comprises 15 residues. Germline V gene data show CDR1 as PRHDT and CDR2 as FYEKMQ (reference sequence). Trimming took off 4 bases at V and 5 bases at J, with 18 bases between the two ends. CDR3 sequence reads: CASSWVQQGRHEQYF. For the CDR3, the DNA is TGTGCCAGCAGCTGGGTGCAGCAGGGGCGGCACGAGCAGTACTTC.

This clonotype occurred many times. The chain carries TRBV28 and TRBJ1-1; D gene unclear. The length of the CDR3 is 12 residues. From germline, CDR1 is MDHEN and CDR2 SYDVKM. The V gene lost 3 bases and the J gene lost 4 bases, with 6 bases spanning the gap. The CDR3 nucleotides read TGTGCCAGCAGTTTTCGGGTCACTGAAGCTTTCTTT. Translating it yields CASSFRVTEAFF.

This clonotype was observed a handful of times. CDR3 amino acids: CASRTGGAFTEAFF. Here the CDR3 DNA reads TGTGCCAGCAGAACAGGAGGGGCATTCACTGAAGCTTTCTTT. The rearrangement joins TRBV28 to TRBJ1-1, with D maybe TRBD1 (5 bases). Trimming pared 6 bases from V and 4 bases from J, leaving 15 bases between. This CDR3 spans 14 amino acids. Per germline, CDR1 MDHEN and CDR2 SYDVKM.

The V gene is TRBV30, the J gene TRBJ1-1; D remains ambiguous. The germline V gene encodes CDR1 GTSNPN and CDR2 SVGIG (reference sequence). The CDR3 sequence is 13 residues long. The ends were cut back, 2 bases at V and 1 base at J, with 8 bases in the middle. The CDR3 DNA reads TGTGCCTGGAGTCTGACCCCGAACACTGAAGCTTTCTTT. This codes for CAWSLTPNTEAFF. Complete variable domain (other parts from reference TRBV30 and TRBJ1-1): SQTIHQWPATLVQPVGSPLSLECTVEGTSNPNLYWYRQAAGRGLQLLFYSVGIGQISSEVPQNLSASRPQDRQFILSSKKLLLSDSGFYLCAWSLTPNTEAFFGQGTRLTVV.

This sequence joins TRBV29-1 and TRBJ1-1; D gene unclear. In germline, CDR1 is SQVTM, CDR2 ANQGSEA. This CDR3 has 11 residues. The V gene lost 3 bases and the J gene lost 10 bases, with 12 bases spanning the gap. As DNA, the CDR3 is TGCAGCGTTGACCGAACGGAGTCAGCTTTCTTT. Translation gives CSVDRTESAFF. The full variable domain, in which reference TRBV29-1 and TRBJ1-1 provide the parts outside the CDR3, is SAVISQKPSRDICQRGTSLTIQCQVDSQVTMMFWYRQQPGQSLTLIATANQGSEATYESGFVIDKFPISRPNLTFSTLTVSNMSPEDSSIYLCSVDRTESAFFGQGTRLTVV.

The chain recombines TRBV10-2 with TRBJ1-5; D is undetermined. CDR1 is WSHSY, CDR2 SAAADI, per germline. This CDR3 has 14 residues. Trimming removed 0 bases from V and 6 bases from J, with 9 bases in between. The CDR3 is CASSESGLGQPQHF. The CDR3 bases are TGCGCCAGCAGTGAGTCAGGGTTAGGTCAGCCCCAGCATTTT.

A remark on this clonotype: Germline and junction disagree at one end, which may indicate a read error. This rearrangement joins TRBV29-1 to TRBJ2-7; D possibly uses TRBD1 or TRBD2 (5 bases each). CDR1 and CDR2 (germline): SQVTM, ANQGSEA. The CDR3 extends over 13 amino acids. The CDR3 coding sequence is TGCAGCGTTGAAGCTGGGACCGCGGCCCCCAGGGACTTC. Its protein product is CSVEAGTAAPRDF.